The clone carrying this T cell receptor beta chain occurred many times. Its antigen is not identified. The CDR3 length is 14 residues. Trimming at V came to 3 bases and at J to 5 bases, leaving 4 bases not matched to a gene. Germline CDR1 is SGHTA and CDR2 is FQGNSA. This sample is part of a study of T cell repertoires in cytomegalovirus infection. Study overall: Matching HLA type and CMV infection were both indicated by public TCR beta signatures. Overall study findings and caveats: CMV carriers having the relevant HLA were flagged by cumulative public TCR beta family frequency.

TCRdb re-called the reads through MiXCR, storing one row per CDR3 protein. The repertoire consists of approximately 180,000 distinct CDR3 sequences, with roughly a fifth occurring once and the leading ten covering approximately 2.9%. The chain is built from TRBV7-2 and TRBJ1-2, with TRBD1 matching over 9 bases. The clonotype was recovered from a human donor in good health (CMV status not recorded). Some clones in this sample may be carry-over from other donors' samples. The specimen sequenced was PBMCs. The CDR3 region has the DNA TGTGCCAGCAGCTTGCTTGGGACAGGGTATGGCTACACCTTC. Its protein product is CASSLLGTGYGYTF.